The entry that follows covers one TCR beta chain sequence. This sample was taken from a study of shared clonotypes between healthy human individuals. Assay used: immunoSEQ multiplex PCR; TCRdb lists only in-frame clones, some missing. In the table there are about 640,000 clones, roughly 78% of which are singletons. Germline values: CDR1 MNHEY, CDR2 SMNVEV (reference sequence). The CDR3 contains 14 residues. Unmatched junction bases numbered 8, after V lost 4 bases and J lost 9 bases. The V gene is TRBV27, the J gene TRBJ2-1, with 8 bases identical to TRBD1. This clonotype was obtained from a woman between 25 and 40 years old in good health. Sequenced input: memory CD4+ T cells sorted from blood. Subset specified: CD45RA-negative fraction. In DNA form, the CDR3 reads TGTGCCAGCAGTTGGAGACAGGGGCGGGGTGAGCAGTTCTTC. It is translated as CASSWRQGRGEQFF.